These 32 T cell receptor beta chains share one sample of origin, sequenced in a study of blood T cell repertoires in COVID-19. Sequenced by immunoSEQ multiplex PCR; TCRdb stores in-frame clones only, minus some. The sample lists 150,000 to 200,000 clones; about 92% were seen once. Sequenced: peripheral blood. Receptors were obtained from a man aged 30-40 years with COVID-19, enrolled during active disease.

In this sample, this clone turned up once. The chain employs TRBV6-6 and TRBJ1-2; 8 bases map to TRBD1. Germline V CDR1 and CDR2: MNHNY, SVGAGI (reference sequence). The ends lost 0 bases at V and 5 bases at J; junction bases unmatched: 2. This CDR3 has 14 amino acids. CDR3 residues: CASSYSTGDYGYTF. DNA of the CDR3: TGTGCCAGCAGTTACTCGACAGGGGATTATGGCTACACCTTC.

The chain couples TRBV23-1 to TRBJ1-2; 7 bases map to TRBD1. TRBV23-1 is classed as an ORF, of uncertain function. The CDR3 is made up of 21 amino acids. The ends lost 3 bases at V and 0 bases at J; junction bases unmatched: 22. DNA of the CDR3: TGCGCCAGCAGTCACCTCGGGACAGCCCCCGGAGGACCCCTTACTAACTATGGCTACACCTTC. Encoded protein: CASSHLGTAPGGPLTNYGYTF.

V is TRBV7-9 and J is TRBJ1-2; 7 nucleotides match TRBD1. This CDR3 is built from 12 residues. The junction had 2 bases not matched to a gene; V was cut back by 4 bases and J by 6 bases. Germline lookup yields CDR1 SEHNR and CDR2 FQNEAQ (reference sequence). The CDR3 DNA follows: TGTGCCAGCAGCTCACAGGGGAATGGCTACACCTTC. Its protein is CASSSQGNGYTF.

The rearrangement links TRBV6-2 or TRBV6-3 to TRBJ1-5; TRBD1 is a possible D gene (6 bases). Germline V gives CDR1 MNHEY, CDR2 SVGEGT. The CDR3 covers 20 residues. Trimming cost V 4 bases and J 5 bases, with 30 bases left between them. The CDR3: CASSFLIFLGAGSLDQPQHF. The CDR3 DNA sequence: TGTGCCAGCAGTTTTCTTATATTTCTGGGGGCCGGATCCCTCGATCAGCCCCAGCATTTT.

The chain uses TRBV6-4 and TRBJ1-1; maybe TRBD1 (5 bases). This CDR3 has 14 residues. Germline assignment: CDR1 MRHNA and CDR2 SNTAGT. V was shortened by 4 bases and J by 3 bases, with 12 bases between the two germline ends. CDR3 sequence: CASSANSGHTEAFF. For the CDR3, the DNA is TGTGCCAGCAGTGCCAATTCAGGGCACACTGAAGCTTTCTTT.

This rearrangement joins TRBV5-1 to TRBJ2-7; TRBD1 matches 7 bases. The germline V gene has CDR1 SGHRS and CDR2 YFSETQ. The CDR3 loop spans 13 amino acids. V lost 2 bases and J lost 5; bases outside the gene matches: 4. CDR3 residues: CASSFQGGNEQYF. The CDR3 DNA sequence: TGCGCCAGCAGCTTCCAAGGGGGCAACGAGCAGTACTTC.

This chain joins TRBV19 and TRBJ2-1, with TRBD2 identical over 14 bases. V lost 5 bases, J lost 4 bases, and 10 bases stayed unmatched. The CDR3 is 18 residues long. The V gene's germline CDR1 is LNHDA and CDR2 SQIVND (reference sequence). CDR3 in DNA: TGTGCCAGTAGTTTGACCGGGACTAGCGGGAGAACTTACAATGAGCAGTTCTTC. Translating gives CASSLTGTSGRTYNEQFF.

This clone was seen a handful of times. The chain couples TRBV18 to TRBJ2-7; D is unresolved. The CDR3 loop spans 11 amino acids. CDR1 and CDR2 (germline): KGHSH, LQKENI. V lost 3 bases and J 7 bases, leaving 7 bases between the germline ends. The CDR3 sequence is CASSPMEEQYF. CDR3 nucleotides: TGTGCCAGCTCACCGATGGAGGAGCAGTACTTC.

The CDR3 loop is CATSRPREGKEKLFF. CDR3 DNA sequence: TGTGCCACCAGCAGACCCCGGGAGGGTAAAGAAAAACTGTTTTTT. The chain combines TRBV15 with TRBJ1-4, with unresolved D. CDR1 is LNHNV and CDR2 is YYDKDF in the germline V gene (reference sequence). Deletions cut 2 bases from V and 8 bases from J, with 15 bases between. The CDR3 is 15 residues long.

This rearrangement joins TRBV18 to TRBJ2-1; tentative D call: TRBD2 (5 bases). Germline CDR1 and CDR2: KGHSH and LQKENI. The length of the CDR3 is 19 residues. Trimming pared 1 base from V and 7 bases from J, leaving 26 bases between. CDR3 sequence reads: CASSPLFHGETDIQNEQFF. The CDR3 DNA is TGTGCCAGCTCACCACTATTCCATGGGGAGACCGACATCCAGAATGAGCAGTTCTTC. The variable domain in full, with the rest retrieved from reference TRBV18 and TRBJ2-1, is NAGVMQNPRHLVRRRGQEARLRCSPMKGHSHVYWYRQLPEEGLKFMVYLQKENIIDESGMPKERFSAEFPKEGPSILRIQQVVRGDSAAYFCASSPLFHGETDIQNEQFFGPGTRLTVL.

The CDR3 sequence is CASSGREPSSYNEQFF. Written as DNA, the CDR3 is TGTGCCAGCAGTGGTCGGGAGCCGAGCTCCTACAATGAGCAGTTCTTC. The chain has TRBV2 and TRBJ2-1, with D perhaps matching TRBD2 (6 bases). V lost 4 bases, J lost 0 bases, and 13 bases lay in between. CDR1 and CDR2 from the germline V gene are SNHLY and FYNNEI. The CDR3 totals 16 residues.

The chain joins TRBV7-9 to TRBJ1-2; 10 positions agree with TRBD1. The CDR3 extends over 15 amino acids. The germline V gene has CDR1 SEHNR and CDR2 FQNEAQ (reference sequence). V dropped 0 bases and J dropped 8; count of bases not matched to a gene: 6. The CDR3 DNA follows: TGTGCCAGCAGCTTAGCGCGGGACAGGGGAAAAGGCTACACCTTC. It is translated as CASSLARDRGKGYTF.

This chain connects TRBV27 to TRBJ1-5; TRBD1 agrees at 9 bases. The CDR3 runs to 16 residues. V was clipped by 4 bases and J by 3 bases; unmatched bases: 7. In germline, CDR1 is MNHEY, CDR2 SMNVEV (reference sequence). The CDR3 nucleotides read TGTGCCAGCAGTTCGACAGGACAGGGGTTCAATCAGCCCCAGCATTTT. Its translation is CASSSTGQGFNQPQHF.

The CDR3: CASSSSRGETQYF. CDR3 DNA sequence: TGTGCCAGCAGTTCAAGTCGGGGGGAGACCCAGTACTTC. The chain couples TRBV11-3 to TRBJ2-5, with D possibly TRBD2 on 6 matching bases. V gave up 6 bases and J gave up 5 bases, with 13 bases separating them. Per the germline V gene, CDR1 is SGHNT and CDR2 is YENEEA. The CDR3 extends over 13 amino acids.

The chain employs TRBV10-3 and TRBJ1-2; tentatively, D is TRBD1 (5 bases). The CDR3 loop spans 13 amino acids. Trimming stripped 4 bases from V and 1 base from J, with 7 bases between. Germline values: CDR1 ENHRY, CDR2 SYGVKD. This chain's CDR3 is CAISVGDNYGYTF. CDR3 DNA sequence: TGTGCCATCAGTGTAGGGGATAACTATGGCTACACCTTC.

V gene TRBV28 combines with J gene TRBJ1-2; D remains ambiguous. The CDR3 consists of 16 residues. Germline V gene data show CDR1 as MDHEN and CDR2 as SYDVKM. V was trimmed by 7 bases and J by 2 bases, leaving 20 bases between them. This CDR3 is CASTPPRALKNYGYTF. The CDR3 nucleotides are TGTGCCAGCACCCCCCCCCGAGCCCTAAAAAACTATGGCTACACCTTC.

The chain employs TRBV3-1 (or the pseudogene TRBV3-2) and TRBJ1-6; weak D call: TRBD1 (6 bases). Trimming cost V 0 bases and J 7 bases, with 19 bases left between them. This CDR3 contains 18 residues. Germline values: CDR1 LGHDT, CDR2 YNNKEL (reference sequence). The CDR3 sequence: CASSQELSRGGRNSPLHF. For the CDR3, the DNA is TGTGCCAGCAGCCAAGAACTCTCTAGGGGGGGGCGGAATTCACCCCTCCACTTT.

This chain joins TRBV2 and TRBJ1-5; a weak D match, TRBD1 (5 bases). The V gene lost 6 bases and the J gene lost 5 bases, with 11 bases spanning the gap. The length of the CDR3 is 13 residues. Per germline, CDR1 SNHLY and CDR2 FYNNEI. The CDR3 loop is CASRWGGDQPQHF. CDR3 DNA sequence: TGTGCCAGCAGATGGGGGGGGGATCAGCCCCAGCATTTT. The variable domain in full, completed from reference TRBV2 and TRBJ1-5, reads EPEVTQTPSHQVTQMGQEVILRCVPISNHLYFYWYRQILGQKVEFLVSFYNNEISEKSEIFDDQFSVERPDGSNFTLKIRSTKLEDSAMYFCASRWGGDQPQHFGDGTRLSIL.

This chain joins TRBV4-3 and TRBJ1-6; D remains ambiguous. Trimming took off 3 bases at V and 7 bases at J, with 10 bases between the two ends. This CDR3 is 14 amino acids long. Germline-derived CDR1 and CDR2 are LGHNA and YSLEER. CDR3 protein: CASSQWLMNSPLHF. DNA for the CDR3: TGCGCCAGCAGCCAGTGGCTGATGAATTCACCCCTCCACTTT.

DNA of the CDR3: TGTGCCAGCAGTTACTCGGAGGGGGCTAGCTCCTACAATGAGCAGTTCTTC. Its protein is CASSYSEGASSYNEQFF. The chain carries TRBV6-2 or TRBV6-3 and TRBJ2-1; TRBD1 is a possible D gene (7 bases). CDR3 length: 17 residues. Germline values: CDR1 MNHEY, CDR2 SVGEGT. The V gene lost 0 bases and the J gene lost 0 bases, with 12 bases spanning the gap.

The chain is built from TRBV6-5 and TRBJ1-3; the match to TRBD1 covers 9 bases. The CDR3 sequence is 15 residues long. Germline-derived CDR1 and CDR2 are MNHEY and SVGAGI. V was clipped by 4 bases and J by 4 bases; unmatched bases: 5. CDR3 protein: CASSSTGGSGNTIYF. The CDR3 nucleotides read TGTGCCAGCAGTTCCACAGGGGGCTCCGGAAACACCATATATTTT.

This clone came up once. The V and J genes are TRBV4-2 and TRBJ1-1, with D perhaps matching TRBD1 (5 bases). Trimming left V 7 bases short and J 3 bases short, with 18 bases between. From germline, CDR1 is LGHNA and CDR2 YNFKEQ. This CDR3 has 15 amino acids. The CDR3 is CASINSFGGDTEAFF. CDR3 nucleotide sequence: TGTGCCAGCATCAACTCCTTCGGGGGGGACACTGAAGCTTTCTTT.

The V call is TRBV10-3, the J call TRBJ2-1; TRBD2 matches at 14 bases. This CDR3 has 17 residues. The germline gives CDR1 ENHRY, CDR2 SYGVKD. The junction had 6 bases not matched to a gene; V was cut back by 2 bases and J by 6 bases. CDR3 protein: CAISEHRTSGRFNEQFF. The CDR3 nucleotides read TGTGCCATCAGTGAGCACCGGACTAGCGGGAGGTTCAATGAGCAGTTCTTC.

The chain uses TRBV7-2 and TRBJ1-5, with a possible D match to TRBD1 (6 bases). V lost 3 bases and J lost 5, with 17 bases in between. This CDR3 contains 16 residues. Germline CDR1 reads SGHTA; CDR2 reads FQGNSA. CDR3 sequence: CASSLITGRGDQPQHF. CDR3 in DNA: TGTGCCAGCAGCTTGATAACAGGGAGAGGGGATCAGCCCCAGCATTTT.

J is TRBJ2-1 and V is TRBV11-2, with D possibly matching TRBD2 (6 bases). CDR1 and CDR2 from the germline V gene are SGHAT and FQNNGV. This CDR3 has 17 residues. Trimming removed 4 bases at V and 0 bases at J, with 16 bases between. The CDR3 is CASSYSRGLHSYNEQFF. The CDR3 DNA reads as TGTGCCAGCAGCTACTCGCGGGGCCTCCACTCCTACAATGAGCAGTTCTTC.

The chain has TRBV14 and TRBJ2-2, with D possibly matching TRBD1 (6 bases). This CDR3 region has 15 residues. Germline V lookup: CDR1 SGHDN, CDR2 FVKESK. V was pared by 2 bases and J by 3 bases, with 10 bases between. CDR3 loop: CASSQTGPYTGELFF. The CDR3 DNA reads TGTGCCAGCAGCCAAACAGGGCCCTACACCGGGGAGCTGTTTTTT.

The chain has TRBV5-1 and TRBJ2-1, with a possible D match to TRBD2 (6 bases). CDR3 length: 15 residues. Germline values: CDR1 SGHRS, CDR2 YFSETQ. V lost 0 bases, J lost 4 bases, and 11 bases lay in between. The CDR3 DNA sequence: TGCGCCAGCAGCTTGGGTAGCGGAGGATACAATGAGCAGTTCTTC. The encoded protein is CASSLGSGGYNEQFF.

This clone was counted a few times. The rearrangement uses TRBV28 and TRBJ1-5; maybe TRBD1 (5 bases). The CDR3 loop spans 15 amino acids. Germline V gives CDR1 MDHEN, CDR2 SYDVKM. V lost 2 bases and J lost 1, with 9 bases in between. CDR3 nucleotides: TGTGCCAGCAGTTTAGGGGGGATGAGCAATCAGCCCCAGCATTTT. The encoded protein is CASSLGGMSNQPQHF.

J is TRBJ2-5 and V is TRBV28; 10 bases align to TRBD2. V dropped 3 bases and J dropped 5; count of bases not matched to a gene: 9. The germline gives CDR1 MDHEN, CDR2 SYDVKM. The CDR3 length is 16 residues. The CDR3: CASSLMASGRRETQYF. CDR3 bases: TGTGCCAGCAGTTTGATGGCTAGCGGGAGAAGGGAGACCCAGTACTTC.

The chain couples TRBV19 to TRBJ2-5, with D possibly being TRBD1 (6 bases). V was clipped by 7 bases and J by 1 base, with 13 bases between them. Germline V lookup: CDR1 LNHDA, CDR2 SQIVND (reference sequence). The CDR3 has 14 amino acids. The CDR3 DNA reads TGTGCCAGTAAGCGGACAGACCTCCAAGAGACCCAGTACTTC. This codes for CASKRTDLQETQYF.

The rearrangement links TRBV27 to TRBJ2-7; TRBD2 matches 7 bases. This CDR3 has 14 amino acids. Germline CDR1 MNHEY, CDR2 SMNVEV (reference sequence). Unmatched junction bases numbered 4, after V lost 1 base and J lost 4 bases. In DNA form, the CDR3 reads TGTGCCAGCAGTTTATTGGGGGGGGGATACGAGCAGTACTTC. As protein: CASSLLGGGYEQYF.

V usage is TRBV5-1 and J usage is TRBJ1-4; D remains ambiguous. The V gene's germline CDR1 is SGHRS and CDR2 YFSETQ. V gave up 3 bases and J gave up 8 bases, with 11 bases separating them. The CDR3 sequence is 13 residues long. CDR3 region: CASSSGSREKLFF. CDR3 bases: TGCGCCAGCAGCTCCGGTTCGCGGGAAAAACTGTTTTTT. The variable domain in full, completed from reference TRBV5-1 and TRBJ1-4, reads KAGVTQTPRYLIKTRGQQVTLSCSPISGHRSVSWYQQTPGQGLQFLFEYFSETQRNKGNFPGRFSGRQFSNSRSEMNVSTLELGDSALYLCASSSGSREKLFFGSGTQLSVL.